Listed below are T cell receptor beta chains from one sample, sequenced in a study of blood T cell repertoires in COVID-19. Using immunoSEQ multiplex PCR, the repertoire was profiled, and TCRdb retains in-frame clones only, with some absent. The sample has 200,000 to 250,000 clones, less than 90% seen once. Material: peripheral blood. The receptors here all came from a woman of 80 years or more with active or convalescent COVID-19. CDR3s include the opening cysteine and the closing phenylalanine or tryptophan. A D gene is named only where the DNA matches it firmly. Not every row has a clone size; where given, it reads once, few, many or a size class.

j_call v_call d_call clone_size cdr3_nt cdr3_aa
TRBJ1-1 TRBV19 . few TGTGCCAGTAGCTATGGGGCCAGGGGCACTGAAGCTTTCTTT CASSYGARGTEAFF
TRBJ1-1 TRBV14 TRBD1 . TGTGCCAGCAGCCAAGTTAGGGGGCGTAAACTGAGCTTT CASSQVRGRKLSF
TRBJ2-1 TRBV5-1 TRBD2 . TGCGCCAGCAGCGCAGGGACTAGTTTGGATGAGCAGTTCTTC CASSAGTSLDEQFF
TRBJ1-3 TRBV5-1 . . TGCGCCAGCAGCTTGGACTTAAGCTCTGGAAACACCATATATTTT CASSLDLSSGNTIYF
TRBJ2-7 TRBV5-1 TRBD2 . TGCGCCAGCAGCTTGGGGGGTAGCGGGAGGGCCATAATCGCCTACGAGCAGTACTTC CASSLGGSGRAIIAYEQYF
TRBJ2-7 TRBV9 TRBD1 . TGTGCCAGCAGCGTAGGCGGCAGGGGGCTTGACGAGCAGTACTTC CASSVGGRGLDEQYF
TRBJ2-7 TRBV7-2 . . TGTGCCAGCGCTTACTACTACGAGCAGTACTTC CASAYYYEQYF
TRBJ1-3 TRBV6-6 . . TGTGCCAGCAGTTATAACAGCGGAAACACCATATATTTT CASSYNSGNTIYF
TRBJ1-1 TRBV6-2/TRBV6-3 . . TGTGCCAGCAGTTACTTGGACAGAATGAACACTGAAGCTTTCTTT CASSYLDRMNTEAFF
TRBJ1-5 TRBV6-2/TRBV6-3 . few TGTGCCAGCAGTTATATAGGGGCTGGGCGAAATCAGCCCCAGCATTTT CASSYIGAGRNQPQHF
TRBJ1-2 TRBV23-1 . . TGCGCCAGCAGTCGCGGACAGAACGGCTACACCTTC CASSRGQNGYTF
TRBJ2-4 TRBV9 . . TGTGCCAGCGGTACTGGACTAGCCAAAAACATTCAGTACTTC CASGTGLAKNIQYF
TRBJ2-1 TRBV19 . . TGTGCCAGTAAGTGGCGGAGCGACTACAATGAGCAGTTCTTC CASKWRSDYNEQFF
TRBJ2-7 TRBV6-4 TRBD2 . TGTGCCAGCAGCCTAGCGGGGGGCGAGCAGTACTTC CASSLAGGEQYF
TRBJ2-4 TRBV19 . . TGTGCCAGTGCTGGGCCCGGATCCAAAAACATTCAGTACTTC CASAGPGSKNIQYF
TRBJ2-7 TRBV27 . once TGTGCCAGCAGCGTGGCAGGGATCTCCTACGAGCAGTACTTC CASSVAGISYEQYF
TRBJ2-7 TRBV12-3/TRBV12-4 TRBD1 . TGTGCCAGCAGTTTGGGACAGGGAGGCGAGCAGTACTTC CASSLGQGGEQYF
TRBJ2-3 TRBV5-1 . . TGCGCCAGCAGCTTGGCCGGAAGGGGTCCGACTAGCACAGATACGCAGTATTTT CASSLAGRGPTSTDTQYF
TRBJ1-2 TRBV6-1 . . TGTGCCAGCAGTGACCCTCCACAGGGTCGAAGGTATGGCTACACCTTC CASSDPPQGRRYGYTF
TRBJ2-3 TRBV19 TRBD2 . TGTGCCAGTAGTACCCACCTAGCGGGAGTCGGCACAGATACGCAGTATTTT CASSTHLAGVGTDTQYF
TRBJ2-7 TRBV13 . . TGTGCCAGCAGCTTAACAGACTCCTACGAGCAGTACTTC CASSLTDSYEQYF
TRBJ2-1 TRBV11-2 . . TGTGCCAGCAGCCTAGACCGCGAAGGACTAATCAGCAATGAGCAGTTCTTC CASSLDREGLISNEQFF
TRBJ1-2 TRBV12-3/TRBV12-4 TRBD1 . TGTGCCAGCAGTAAAAGACAGGGGGATGGCTACACCTTC CASSKRQGDGYTF
TRBJ2-5 TRBV29-1 . . TGCAGCGTTGAGCCGGGGGAGACCCAGTACTTC CSVEPGETQYF
TRBJ2-1 TRBV6-6 . . TGTGCCAGCAGTTACTCCAGGGAGGCAGGCTACAATGAGCAGTTCTTC CASSYSREAGYNEQFF
TRBJ1-6 TRBV9 . . TGTGCCAGCAATGCCGGGGGGCTCAATTCACCCCTCCACTTT CASNAGGLNSPLHF
TRBJ2-7 TRBV18 . . TGTGCCAGCTCACCCGACCGGAGGGGGCACGAGCAGTACTTC CASSPDRRGHEQYF
TRBJ2-7 TRBV7-2 TRBD1 . TGTGCCAGCAGCTCTAATCCGGGACAGGGGGCCGAGCAGTACTTC CASSSNPGQGAEQYF
TRBJ1-1 TRBV7-6 TRBD1 . TGTGCCAGCAGCGGGGATCGGGGGGGACAGGGCTCGGCTTTCTTT CASSGDRGGQGSAFF
TRBJ2-2 TRBV9 TRBD1 medium-sized TGTGCCAGCAGCACCAGGGGACAGGGGGCAATGGGGGAGCTGTTTTTT CASSTRGQGAMGELFF
TRBJ2-7 TRBV7-8 TRBD1 . TGTGCCAGCAGCCGGACAGGAGACTACGAGCAGTACTTC CASSRTGDYEQYF
TRBJ2-1 TRBV3-1/TRBV3-2 . . TGTGCCAGCGGGCGCAATGAGCAGTTCTTC CASGRNEQFF
TRBJ1-2 TRBV7-2 . . TGTGCCAGCAGCCCGATCGTCGGGGCTAACTATGGCTACACCTTC CASSPIVGANYGYTF